This TCR beta chain was observed in a study of shared clonotypes between healthy human individuals. CDR1 and CDR2 (germline): SEHNR, FQNEAQ (reference sequence). The CDR3 runs 15 residues. V lost 3 bases to trimming and J lost 4 bases; unmatched junction nucleotides: 8. Per the study methods: Because ImmunoSEQ provided only junction sequences with no quality scores, the filtering differed. The table came from immunoSEQ multiplex PCR; TCRdb's copy has only in-frame clones and leaves some out. V and J calls and clone size are given by that table; D and trimming were obtained from the DNA. The table lists roughly 2.2 million clones, more than 85% of them singletons. Subsets obtained from CD4+ cells comprised CD45RA+ naive and CD45RA-negative memory cells.

V usage is TRBV7-9 and J usage is TRBJ2-7; 8 nucleotides align to TRBD1. The sequence was collected from a man aged 18 to 29 in good health. Some clones in this sample may be carry-over from other donors' samples. Material: naive CD4+ T cells from PBMCs. Documented subset: CD45RA+ positively selected. CDR3 in amino acids: CASSLRYDRGYEQYF. CDR3 sequence (DNA): TGTGCCAGCAGCTTGCGATATGACAGGGGTTACGAGCAGTACTTC.